The rows below give T cell receptor beta chains drawn from one sample of a study of regulatory T cells in long-lasting Graves disease. TCRdb ran MiXCR on the multiplex PCR reads and lists one entry per CDR3 protein. The table records roughly 420,000 distinct CDR3 sequences, over 15% of them present only once. This sample was also put to use in a study of T cells in Graves' hyperthyroidism and ophthalmopathy.

The sample was peripheral blood mononuclear cells (PBMCs), taken at new diagnosis, from a patient treated with antithyroid drugs. Receptors were obtained from a young woman with Graves disease. Each CDR3 is given with its conserved first and last residue. The D gene is left open where the match is weak. Only part of the rows carry a size: once, few, many, or a class if the clone is expanded.

d_gene	v_gene	j_gene	abundance	CDR3aa	CDR3nt
-	TRBV20-1	TRBJ1-5	-	CSASYSLNQPQHF	TGCAGTGCTAGTTACAGTCTCAATCAGCCCCAGCATTTT
-	TRBV3-1	TRBJ1-1	many	CASRATGTEAFF	TGTGCCAGCAGGGCTACAGGGACTGAAGCTTTCTTT
-	TRBV12-3/TRBV12-4	TRBJ2-2	few	CASSLFSLARRSNTGELFF	TGTGCCAGCAGTTTATTTAGTCTAGCTAGGAGGTCGAACACCGGGGAGCTGTTTTTT
TRBD1	TRBV4-3	TRBJ1-5	-	CASSYLQGAQPQHF	TGCGCCAGCAGCTATCTTCAGGGGGCTCAGCCCCAGCATTTT
-	TRBV6-1	TRBJ2-3	many	CASRAREGVVDTQYF	TGTGCCAGCAGAGCCAGGGAAGGGGTGGTAGATACGCAGTATTTT
-	TRBV30	TRBJ2-7	many	CAWSTTDRSYEQYF	TGTGCCTGGAGTACCACTGACAGGTCCTACGAGCAGTACTTC
-	TRBV28	TRBJ2-7	many	CASSGGPLPYEQYF	TGTGCCAGCAGTGGGGGGCCTCTTCCCTACGAGCAGTACTTC
-	TRBV5-1	TRBJ1-1	many	CASSSGVGGGPTEAFF	TGCGCCAGCAGCTCGGGGGTGGGGGGCGGACCAACTGAAGCTTTCTTT
-	TRBV28	TRBJ2-5	many	CASSSTAEETQYF	TGTGCCAGCAGTTCGACAGCCGAAGAGACCCAGTACTTC
TRBD2	TRBV19	TRBJ2-7	-	CASSTQLARGAYEQYF	TGTGCCAGTAGTACCCAACTTGCCCGGGGGGCCTACGAGCAGTACTTC
TRBD1	TRBV24-1	TRBJ1-1	few	CATSETGEGEAFF	TGTGCCACCAGTGAGACAGGGGAAGGTGAAGCTTTCTTT
-	TRBV7-2	TRBJ2-5	-	CASSSIAARFQETQYF	TGTGCCAGCAGCTCCATAGCGGCCCGGTTCCAAGAGACCCAGTACTTC
TRBD1	TRBV12-3/TRBV12-4	TRBJ2-7	few	CANSYRGYEQYF	TGTGCCAACAGCTACAGGGGCTACGAGCAGTACTTC
-	TRBV12-3/TRBV12-4	TRBJ2-4	few	CASTRSGRGDIQYF	TGTGCCAGCACCCGATCGGGCAGGGGGGACATTCAGTACTTC
TRBD2	TRBV7-9	TRBJ2-5	-	CASSFSGSGQGETQCF	TGTGCCAGCAGCTTTAGCGGGAGCGGGCAGGGAGAGACCCAGTGCTTC
-	TRBV20-1	TRBJ2-1	many	CSARSRLASYNEQFF	TGCAGTGCTAGAAGTCGGCTTGCATCCTACAATGAGCAGTTCTTC